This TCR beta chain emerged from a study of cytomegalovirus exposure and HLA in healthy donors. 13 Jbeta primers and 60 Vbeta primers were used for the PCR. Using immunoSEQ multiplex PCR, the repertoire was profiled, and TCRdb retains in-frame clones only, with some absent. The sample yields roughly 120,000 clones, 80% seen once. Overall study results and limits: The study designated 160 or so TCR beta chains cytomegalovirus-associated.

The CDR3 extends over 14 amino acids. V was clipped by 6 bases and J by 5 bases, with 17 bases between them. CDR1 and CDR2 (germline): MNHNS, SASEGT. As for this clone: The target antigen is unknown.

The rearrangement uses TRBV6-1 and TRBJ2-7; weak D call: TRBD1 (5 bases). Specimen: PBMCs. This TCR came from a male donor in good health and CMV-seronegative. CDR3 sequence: CASSLRRVRDEQYF. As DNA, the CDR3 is TGTGCCAGCAGCCTACGACGTGTCAGGGACGAGCAGTACTTC.